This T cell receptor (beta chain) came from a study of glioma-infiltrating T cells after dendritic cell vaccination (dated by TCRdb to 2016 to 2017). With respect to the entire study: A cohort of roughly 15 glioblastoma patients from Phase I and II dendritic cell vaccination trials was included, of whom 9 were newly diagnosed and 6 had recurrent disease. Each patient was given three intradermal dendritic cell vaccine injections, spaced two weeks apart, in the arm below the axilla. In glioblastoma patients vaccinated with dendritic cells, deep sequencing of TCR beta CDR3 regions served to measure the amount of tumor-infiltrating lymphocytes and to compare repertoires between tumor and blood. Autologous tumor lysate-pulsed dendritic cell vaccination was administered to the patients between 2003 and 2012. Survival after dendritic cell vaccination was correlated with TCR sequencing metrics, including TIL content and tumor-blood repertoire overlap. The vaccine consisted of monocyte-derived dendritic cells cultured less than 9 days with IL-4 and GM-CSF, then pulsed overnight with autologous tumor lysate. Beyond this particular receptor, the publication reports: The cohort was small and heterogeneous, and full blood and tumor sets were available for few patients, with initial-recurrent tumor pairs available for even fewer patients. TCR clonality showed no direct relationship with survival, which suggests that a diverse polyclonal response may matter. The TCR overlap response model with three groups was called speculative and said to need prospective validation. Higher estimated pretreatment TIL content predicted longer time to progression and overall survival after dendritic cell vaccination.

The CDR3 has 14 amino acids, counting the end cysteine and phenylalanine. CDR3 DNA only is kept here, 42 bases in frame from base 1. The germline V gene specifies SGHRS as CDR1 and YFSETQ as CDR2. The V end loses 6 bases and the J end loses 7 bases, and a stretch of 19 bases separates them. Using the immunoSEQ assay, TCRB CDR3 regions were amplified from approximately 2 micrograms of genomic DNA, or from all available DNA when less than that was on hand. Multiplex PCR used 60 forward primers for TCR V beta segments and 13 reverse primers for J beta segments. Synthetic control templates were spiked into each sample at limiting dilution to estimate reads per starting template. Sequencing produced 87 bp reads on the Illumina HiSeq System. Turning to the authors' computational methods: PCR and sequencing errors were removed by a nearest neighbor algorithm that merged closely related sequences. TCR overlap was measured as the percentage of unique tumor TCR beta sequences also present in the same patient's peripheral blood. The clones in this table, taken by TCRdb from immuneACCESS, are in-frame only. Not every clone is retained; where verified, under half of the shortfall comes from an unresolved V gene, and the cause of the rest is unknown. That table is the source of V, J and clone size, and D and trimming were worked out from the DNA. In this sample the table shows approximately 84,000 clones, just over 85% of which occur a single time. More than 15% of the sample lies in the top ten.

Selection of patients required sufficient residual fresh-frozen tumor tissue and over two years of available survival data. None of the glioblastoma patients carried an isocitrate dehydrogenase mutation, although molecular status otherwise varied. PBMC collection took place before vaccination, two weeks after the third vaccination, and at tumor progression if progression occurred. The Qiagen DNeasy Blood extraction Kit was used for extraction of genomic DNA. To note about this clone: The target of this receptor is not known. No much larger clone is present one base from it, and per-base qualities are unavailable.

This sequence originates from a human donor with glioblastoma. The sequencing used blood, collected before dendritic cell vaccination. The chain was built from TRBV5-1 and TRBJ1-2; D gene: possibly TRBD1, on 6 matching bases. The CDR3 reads CASTLDAGAGGYTF. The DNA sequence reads TGCGCCAGCACCCTTGATGCAGGGGCCGGTGGCTACACCTTC.